Presented here are 12 T cell receptor beta chains from one specimen sequenced in a study of tumor-infiltrating lymphocytes in primary liver carcinoma. TCR beta cDNA was reverse-transcribed from around 0.55 ug of total RNA. The reaction used a constant-region primer and ProtoScript II reverse transcriptase. For TCR beta, libraries were produced by three nested multiplex PCR rounds using slightly modified ARM-PCR. Primers for the first two PCR rounds were TRBV1-TRBV30 forward primers and a C-beta reverse primer (approximately 10 cycles per round). TCRdb reprocessed the multiplex PCR reads via MiXCR and lists one record per CDR3 protein. The sample yields 110,000 or so distinct CDR3 sequences, roughly 80% seen once. Between roughly 20 and 31 mg of unsorted bulk tissue served as the source from which RNA and DNA were co-extracted. Sequences were obtained from liver tumor tissue from sampling region 3. Noted subset: tumor region T3, left-lateral pole. These receptors originate from a man aged 40-49 years with primary liver carcinoma and hepatitis B virus infection.

With regard to this clonotype: This may come from a read error, since a much larger clone is one base off. The conserved final phenylalanine or tryptophan is absent from the CDR3, which likely points to a read error. The chain couples TRBV2 to TRBJ2-1; D may be TRBD2 (6 bases). V lost 8 bases to trimming and J lost 2 bases, with 7 bases between them. The CDR3 loop spans 12 amino acids. In germline, CDR1 is SNHLY, CDR2 FYNNEI. The CDR3 spells CASGGTYNEQFL. The CDR3 nucleotides read TGTGCCAGCGGCGGGACCTACAATGAGCAGTTCTTA.

Concerning this clonotype: Mismatch with germline at one junction end may stem from a read error. The chain joins TRBV29-1 to TRBJ2-1; 10 nucleotides line up with TRBD2. There are 16 residues in the CDR3. CDR1 is SQVTM and CDR2 is ANQGSEA in the germline V gene. For the CDR3, the DNA is TGCAGCGTTGAACCGTACACTAGCGGGATATACAATGTGCAGTTCTTC. Translating it yields CSVEPYTSGIYNVQFF.

This clonotype is a singleton in its sample. One junction end does not reproduce the germline sequence, and a read error may be involved. The J gene is TRBJ2-3, the V gene TRBV5-4; D is undetermined. The CDR3 sequence is 17 residues long. Germline CDR1 and CDR2: SGHNT and YYREEE (reference sequence). CDR3 protein: CASSTSRARTSTDAQYF. The CDR3 DNA sequence: TGTGCCAGCAGCACTTCCCGCGCGCGAACCAGCACAGATGCGCAGTATTTT.

This clonotype occurred many times. V is TRBV5-1 and J is TRBJ1-1; tentative D call: TRBD1 (6 bases). CDR3 length equals 16 residues. V lost 0 bases and J lost 1, with 13 bases in between. Germline CDR1 and CDR2: SGHRS and YFSETQ. CDR3 residues: CASSLGQVFANTEAFF. The CDR3 bases are TGCGCCAGCAGCTTGGGACAGGTCTTTGCGAACACTGAAGCTTTCTTT.

As concerns this clonotype: The conserved closing phenylalanine or tryptophan is absent in this CDR3, likely reflecting a read error. CDR3 sequence: CAISESWGQGETQYS. For the CDR3, the DNA is TGTGCCATCAGTGAGTCATGGGGTCAGGGGGAGACCCAGTACTCC. This chain connects TRBV10-3 to TRBJ2-5; maybe TRBD1 (6 bases). V dropped 0 bases and J dropped 5 bases, with 13 bases sitting between them. Germline lookup yields CDR1 ENHRY and CDR2 SYGVKD. This CDR3 comprises 15 residues.

The chain recombines TRBV10-3 with TRBJ1-1; TRBD1 is a possible D gene (6 bases). CDR1 ENHRY and CDR2 SYGVKD come from the germline V gene. The V gene lost 9 bases and the J gene lost 1 base, with 18 bases spanning the gap. The CDR3 is made up of 15 amino acids. CDR3 region: CAISTRGQENTEAFF. In DNA, the CDR3 is TGTGCCATTTCCACTAGGGGACAAGAGAACACTGAAGCTTTCTTT.

Of note for this clonotype: Germline is not matched at one junction end, which may reflect a read error. The chain recombines TRBV28 with TRBJ2-7; unclear D gene. Germline V gene lookup returns CDR1 MDHEN and CDR2 SYDVKM. The CDR3 is 14 residues long. CDR3 bases: TGTGCCAGCAGTTTTACAAGGTCCTCCTACGAGCAGCACTTC. It is translated as CASSFTRSSYEQHF.

The V and J genes are TRBV4-2 and TRBJ2-1; 13 bases match TRBD2. With V trimmed by 3 bases and J by 8 bases, 4 bases remained unmatched. CDR3 length: 15 residues. Germline V gene data show CDR1 as LGHNA and CDR2 as YNFKEQ. In nucleotides, the CDR3 is TGTGCCAGCAGCCAGACTAGCGGGGGGATCGATGAGCAGTTCTTC. It specifies CASSQTSGGIDEQFF.

As for this clonotype: The CDR3 ends on some other residue instead of the conserved phenylalanine or tryptophan, so this is likely a read error. Because the CDR3's place on the DNA is in doubt, the DNA is left out and the CDR3 is given as listed by TCRdb. The chain recombines TRBV29-1 with TRBJ1-2; the table's D call TRBD1 went unverified against the DNA. Germline V gene sequence: CDR1 SQVTM, CDR2 ANQGSEA. The CDR3 extends over 12 residues, inclusive of both ends. The CDR3 sequence is CSVGQETYGYIL.

The sample holds many counts of this clonotype. J is TRBJ1-5 and V is TRBV12-3 or TRBV12-4; D is uncertain. The length of the CDR3 is 13 residues. V lost 6 bases to trimming and J lost 5 bases, with 11 bases between them. The CDR3 DNA is TGTGCCAGCAGCCTCTTAGACGATCAGCCCCAGCATTTT. It is translated as CASSLLDDQPQHF.

Comment on this clonotype: An end of the junction does not agree with germline; a read error may underlie this. The J gene is TRBJ2-1, the V gene TRBV28; D remains unclear. Germline CDR1 is MDHEN and CDR2 is SYDVKM. The CDR3 length is 16 residues. This CDR3 is CASSLESRPPYNEQSF. Written as DNA, the CDR3 is TGTGCCAGCAGTTTAGAAAGCAGGCCTCCCTACAATGAGCAGTCCTTC. Together with reference TRBV28 and TRBJ2-1, the CDR3 gives the full variable domain: DVKVTQSSRYLVKRTGEKVFLECVQDMDHENMFWYRQDPGLGLRLIYFSYDVKMKEKGDIPEGYSVSREKKERFSLILESASTNQTSMYLCASSLESRPPYNEQSFGPGTRLTVL.

As to this clonotype: This CDR3 is missing its conserved last phenylalanine or tryptophan, likely due to a read error. V gene TRBV12-3 or TRBV12-4 combines with J gene TRBJ2-7, with a weak D call TRBD1 (6 bases). The germline V and J ends were trimmed by 4 bases and 0 bases, with 13 bases remaining between them. The CDR3 runs 15 residues. The CDR3 bases are TGTGCCAGCAGTTCCCGGACAGCCCGCTCCTACGAGCAGTACTCC. Its translation is CASSSRTARSYEQYS.